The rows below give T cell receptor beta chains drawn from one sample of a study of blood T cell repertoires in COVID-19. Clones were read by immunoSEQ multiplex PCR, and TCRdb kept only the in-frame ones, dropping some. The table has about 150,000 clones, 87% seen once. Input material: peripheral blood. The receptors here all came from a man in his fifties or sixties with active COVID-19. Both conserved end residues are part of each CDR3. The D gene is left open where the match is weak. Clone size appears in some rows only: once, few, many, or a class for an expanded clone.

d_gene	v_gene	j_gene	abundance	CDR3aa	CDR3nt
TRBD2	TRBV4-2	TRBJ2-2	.	CASSQVTLAGGTGELFF	TGTGCCAGCAGCCAAGTAACTCTAGCGGGGGGTACCGGGGAGCTGTTTTTT
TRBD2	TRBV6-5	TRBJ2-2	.	CASIPTGGNTGELFF	TGTGCCAGCATCCCGACGGGAGGGAACACCGGGGAGCTGTTTTTT
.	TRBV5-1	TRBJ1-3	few	CASNGETGNTIYF	TGCGCCAGCAACGGGGAGACAGGAAACACCATATATTTT
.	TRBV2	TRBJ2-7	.	CASSGRTARLYEQYF	TGTGCCAGCAGTGGGAGGACAGCCCGACTCTACGAGCAGTACTTC
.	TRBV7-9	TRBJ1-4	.	CASNPLRGATNEKLFF	TGTGCCAGCAACCCCCTCCGGGGGGCAACTAATGAAAAACTGTTTTTT
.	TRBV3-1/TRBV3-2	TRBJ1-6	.	CASSRGQKNSPLHF	TGTGCCAGCAGCCGCGGACAGAAAAATTCACCCCTCCACTTT
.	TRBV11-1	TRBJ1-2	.	CASSQAGWKGLVGYTF	TGTGCCAGCAGCCAAGCCGGATGGAAGGGACTGGTCGGCTACACCTTC
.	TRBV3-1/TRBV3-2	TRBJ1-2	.	CASSPAVGSDYGYTF	TGTGCCAGCAGCCCAGCGGTAGGGTCCGACTATGGCTACACCTTC
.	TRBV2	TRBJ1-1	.	CASSEKAGRSEAFF	TGTGCCAGCAGTGAAAAGGCAGGGCGATCTGAAGCTTTCTTT
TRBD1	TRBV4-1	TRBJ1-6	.	CASSQEEGQVASPLHF	TGCGCCAGCAGCCAAGAAGAGGGACAGGTGGCTTCACCCCTCCACTTT
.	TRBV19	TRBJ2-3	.	CASSIGGDTQYF	TGTGCCAGTAGTATTGGGGGCGATACGCAGTATTTT
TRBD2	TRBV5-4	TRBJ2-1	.	CASSRRPGLAGGTYNEQFF	TGTGCCAGCAGCCGAAGACCGGGACTAGCGGGGGGCACCTACAATGAGCAGTTCTTC
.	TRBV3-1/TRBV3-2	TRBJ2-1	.	CASSGGARNEQFF	TGTGCCAGCAGCGGGGGGGCCAGAAATGAGCAGTTCTTC
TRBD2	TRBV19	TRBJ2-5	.	CASSISAGGQETQYF	TGTGCCAGTAGTATCTCGGCGGGGGGGCAGGAGACCCAGTACTTC
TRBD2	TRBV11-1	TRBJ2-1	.	CASKSSGEAYNEQFF	TGTGCCAGCAAGTCTAGCGGGGAGGCTTACAATGAGCAGTTCTTC
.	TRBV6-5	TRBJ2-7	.	CASSYSPQTSYEQYF	TGTGCCAGCAGTTACTCGCCCCAGACATCCTACGAGCAGTACTTC
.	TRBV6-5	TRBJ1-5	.	CASSRGATQPQHF	TGTGCCAGCAGCCGCGGGGCCACTCAGCCCCAGCATTTT
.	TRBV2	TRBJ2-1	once	CASTGPSRVYNEQFF	TGTGCCAGCACCGGCCCCAGCAGGGTCTACAATGAGCAGTTCTTC
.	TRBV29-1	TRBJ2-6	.	CSAQGRSGANVLTF	TGCAGCGCCCAGGGCCGATCTGGGGCCAACGTCCTGACTTTC
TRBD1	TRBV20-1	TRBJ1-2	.	CSARDRAGYTF	TGCAGTGCTCGGGACAGGGCTGGCTACACCTTC
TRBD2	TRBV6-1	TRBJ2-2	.	CASSEGGSNTGELFF	TGTGCCAGCAGTGAGGGGGGGTCGAACACCGGGGAGCTGTTTTTT
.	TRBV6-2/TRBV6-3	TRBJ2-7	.	CASSYSAYEQYF	TGTGCCAGCAGTTACTCGGCTTACGAGCAGTACTTC
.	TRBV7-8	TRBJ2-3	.	CASSSQTGDTQYF	TGTGCCAGCAGCTCCCAGACTGGCGATACGCAGTATTTT
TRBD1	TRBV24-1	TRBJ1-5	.	CATSDFGQGLEQPQHF	TGTGCCACCAGTGATTTTGGACAGGGGTTAGAGCAGCCCCAGCATTTT
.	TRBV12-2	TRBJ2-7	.	CASRSPGGTYEQYF	TGTGCAAGTCGTTCCCCAGGGGGGACCTACGAGCAGTACTTC
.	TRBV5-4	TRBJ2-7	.	CASSFWARGEQYF	TGTGCCAGCAGCTTTTGGGCGAGAGGGGAGCAGTACTTC
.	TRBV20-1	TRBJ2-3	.	CSGGVGDTQYF	TGCAGTGGGGGGGTGGGAGATACGCAGTATTTT
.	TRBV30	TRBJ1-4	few	CAWSPTVGEKLFF	TGTGCCTGGAGTCCGACAGTTGGTGAAAAACTGTTTTTT
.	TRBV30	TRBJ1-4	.	CAWDRPNEKLFF	TGTGCCTGGGACAGGCCTAATGAAAAACTGTTTTTT
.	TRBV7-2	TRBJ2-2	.	CASSAGQHTGELFF	TGTGCCAGCAGCGCGGGACAGCACACCGGGGAGCTGTTTTTT
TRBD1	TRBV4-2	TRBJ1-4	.	CASSQDIADRDRLPRGTNEKLFF	TGTGCCAGCAGCCAAGATATCGCCGACAGGGACAGGCTCCCGAGGGGAACTAATGAAAAACTGTTTTTT
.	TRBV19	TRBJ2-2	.	CASRGAFVGELFF	TGTGCCAGTAGGGGAGCCTTTGTCGGGGAGCTGTTTTTT
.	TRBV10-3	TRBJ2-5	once	CAISGDTQETQYF	TGTGCCATCAGTGGGGACACTCAAGAGACCCAGTACTTC
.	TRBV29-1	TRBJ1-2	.	CSAKQGLYGYTF	TGCAGCGCCAAACAGGGTCTCTATGGCTACACCTTC
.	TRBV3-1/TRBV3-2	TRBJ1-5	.	CASSGKPGPSNQPQHF	TGTGCCAGCAGCGGCAAGCCAGGTCCCAGCAATCAGCCCCAGCATTTT
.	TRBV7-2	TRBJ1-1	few	CASSFGGPNTEAFF	TGTGCCAGCAGCTTCGGGGGGCCGAACACTGAAGCTTTCTTT
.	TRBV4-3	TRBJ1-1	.	CASSQERTLSGEAFF	TGCGCCAGCAGCCAAGAAAGGACCCTCTCCGGGGAGGCTTTCTTT
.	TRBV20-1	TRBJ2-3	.	CSGGGADTQYF	TGCAGTGGTGGAGGGGCGGATACGCAGTATTTT
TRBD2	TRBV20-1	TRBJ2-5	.	CSASSGGARETQYF	TGCAGTGCAAGTAGCGGGGGGGCCCGGGAGACCCAGTACTTC
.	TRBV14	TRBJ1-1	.	CASSQDQNTEAFF	TGTGCCAGCAGCCAAGATCAAAACACTGAAGCTTTCTTT
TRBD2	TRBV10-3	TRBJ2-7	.	CAISEPGEGQYF	TGTGCCATCAGTGAGCCCGGGGAGGGGCAGTACTTC
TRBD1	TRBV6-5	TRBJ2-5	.	CAIGTAKETQYF	TGTGCCATTGGGACAGCAAAGGAGACCCAGTACTTC
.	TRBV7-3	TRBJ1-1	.	CASSADRNTEAFF	TGTGCCAGCAGCGCGGACAGGAACACTGAAGCTTTCTTT
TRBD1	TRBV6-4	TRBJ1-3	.	CASSPARGPGGNTIYF	TGTGCCAGCAGTCCCGCCAGGGGGCCGGGTGGAAACACCATATATTTT
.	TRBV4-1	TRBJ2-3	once	CASSQGRTSTDTQYF	TGCGCCAGCAGCCAAGGGCGGACTAGCACAGATACGCAGTATTTT
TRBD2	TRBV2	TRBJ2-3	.	CASRLAEITDTQYF	TGTGCCAGCAGACTAGCGGAGATCACAGATACGCAGTATTTT
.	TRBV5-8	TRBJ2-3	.	CASSLEGLGKADTQYF	TGTGCCAGCAGCTTGGAGGGACTCGGCAAGGCAGATACGCAGTATTTT
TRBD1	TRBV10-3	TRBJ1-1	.	CAISESPRQGDGEAFF	TGTGCCATCAGTGAGTCCCCTCGACAGGGGGATGGTGAAGCTTTCTTT
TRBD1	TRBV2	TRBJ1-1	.	CASKQGAATEAFF	TGTGCCAGCAAACAGGGGGCAGCCACTGAAGCTTTCTTT
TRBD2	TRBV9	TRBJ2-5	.	CASSAGGDGETQYF	TGTGCCAGCAGCGCTGGGGGGGACGGGGAGACCCAGTACTTC
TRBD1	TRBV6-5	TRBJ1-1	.	CASSRTGNTEAFF	TGTGCCAGCAGTCGGACAGGTAACACTGAAGCTTTCTTT
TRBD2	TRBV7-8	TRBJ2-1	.	CASSLREGGNEQFF	TGTGCCAGCAGCTTGAGGGAGGGTGGGAATGAGCAGTTCTTC
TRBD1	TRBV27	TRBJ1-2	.	CASSLRDRGYGYTF	TGTGCCAGCAGTTTACGGGACAGGGGCTATGGCTACACCTTC
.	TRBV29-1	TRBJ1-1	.	CSVEGRANTEAFF	TGCAGCGTTGAGGGCAGGGCGAACACTGAAGCTTTCTTT
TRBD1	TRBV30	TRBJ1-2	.	CAWSEGAGGASYGYTF	TGTGCCTGGAGTGAGGGGGCGGGGGGCGCGAGCTATGGCTACACCTTC
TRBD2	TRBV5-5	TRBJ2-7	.	CASSLAGGVGYEQYF	TGTGCCAGCAGCTTGGCGGGGGGGGTAGGCTACGAGCAGTACTTC
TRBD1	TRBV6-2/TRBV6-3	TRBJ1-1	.	CASSRTGNTEAFF	TGTGCCAGCAGTCGGACAGGGAACACTGAAGCTTTCTTT
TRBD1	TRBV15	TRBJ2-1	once	CATSSRDRGLQFF	TGTGCCACCAGCAGCCGGGACAGGGGGCTTCAGTTCTTC
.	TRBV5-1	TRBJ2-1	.	CASSDQGLGSYNEQFF	TGCGCCAGCAGCGATCAGGGTCTGGGTTCCTACAATGAGCAGTTCTTC